Shown below are 27 T cell receptor beta chains from a single sample sequenced in a study of tumor-infiltrating lymphocytes in primary liver carcinoma. The approximately 17-34 mg bulk tissue piece was not sorted before simultaneous RNA and DNA extraction. The authors made TCR beta cDNA from approximately 500 ng total RNA with a constant-region primer. Slightly modified ARM-PCR served as the procedure for the TCR beta libraries. These libraries came from three rounds of nested multiplex PCR. With TRBV1-TRBV30 forward primers and a C-beta reverse primer, the first two PCR rounds were run for around 11 cycles each. TCRdb fed the multiplex PCR reads into MiXCR, producing one record per CDR3 protein. The table has approximately 99,000 distinct CDR3 sequences, around three quarters seen once. Input material: liver tumor tissue from sampling region 5. The subset here: tumor region T5, tumor centre. These receptors came from an older woman with primary liver carcinoma and hepatitis B virus infection.

For this clonotype: Just one base apart from a much larger clone, this may be a read error. This rearrangement joins TRBV5-5 to TRBJ1-5; D possibly corresponds to TRBD1 (6 bases). This CDR3 is 15 amino acids long. Germline assignment: CDR1 SGHKS and CDR2 YYEKEE (reference sequence). CDR3 loop: CVSSVWTDSNQPQHF. The CDR3 DNA reads TGTGTCAGCAGCGTTTGGACAGATAGCAATCAGCCCCAGCATTTT.

With respect to this clonotype: A junction end diverges from the germline sequence, so it may reflect a read error. The V and J genes are TRBV5-1 and TRBJ2-1; weak D call: TRBD1 (6 bases). Germline V gene data show CDR1 as SGHRS and CDR2 as YFSETQ. The CDR3 totals 16 residues. The DNA of the CDR3 is TGCGCCAACAGCCCACAGGGAATCACCCACTACAATGAGCAGTTCTTT. Amino acids: CANSPQGITHYNEQFF.

About this clonotype itself: A much larger clone lies a single base off, so this may be a read error. The CDR3 spells CVSSQIVDQAKNIQYF. Written as DNA, the CDR3 is TGTGTCAGCAGCCAAATTGTAGATCAAGCCAAAAACATTCAGTACTTC. V is TRBV7-9 and J is TRBJ2-4; D is ambiguous. Looked up from germline, CDR1 is SEHNR and CDR2 is FQNEAQ (reference sequence). The CDR3 sequence is 16 residues long.

On this clonotype itself: Germline and junction disagree at one end, which may indicate a read error. CDR3 nucleotides: TGTGCCGGCAGCTTAACCGGGGCAAGGGCTAGGGGCTACACCTTC. Translated: CAGSLTGARARGYTF. The chain is built from TRBV11-2 and TRBJ1-2; D might be TRBD1 (5 bases). Germline values: CDR1 SGHAT, CDR2 FQNNGV. The CDR3 totals 15 residues.

Concerning this clonotype: This is likely a read error, given that the CDR3 carries no conserved phenylalanine or tryptophan at its end. The chain recombines TRBV29-1 with TRBJ2-5; TRBD1 agrees at 9 bases. Germline V gene lookup returns CDR1 SQVTM and CDR2 ANQGSEA. This CDR3 contains 11 residues. The CDR3 spells CGGGTGETQYI. CDR3 sequence (DNA): TGCGGCGGCGGGACAGGGGAGACCCAGTACATC.

The chain carries TRBV5-1 and TRBJ1-1; tentatively, D is TRBD1 (6 bases). CDR1 is SGHRS and CDR2 is YFSETQ in the germline V gene. This CDR3 has 15 residues. The ends were cut back, 4 bases at V and 0 bases at J, with 13 bases in the middle. CDR3 nucleotide sequence: TGCGCCAGCAGCCCGGGACACGGGGTGAACACTGAAGCTTTCTTT. Translated: CASSPGHGVNTEAFF. The full variable domain, completed using reference TRBV5-1 and TRBJ1-1, is KAGVTQTPRYLIKTRGQQVTLSCSPISGHRSVSWYQQTPGQGLQFLFEYFSETQRNKGNFPGRFSGRQFSNSRSEMNVSTLELGDSALYLCASSPGHGVNTEAFFGQGTRLTVV.

Comments on this clonotype: A much larger clone lies a single base off, so this may be a read error. V is TRBV14 and J is TRBJ2-2, with D tentatively TRBD1 or TRBD2 (5 bases each). The CDR3 sequence is 17 residues long. The germline gives CDR1 SGHDN, CDR2 FVKESK. Here the CDR3 reads CTSSQDGAGRGTGELFF. DNA for the CDR3: TGTACCAGCAGCCAAGATGGGGCGGGCCGAGGTACCGGGGAGCTGTTTTTT.

This chain uses TRBV29-1 with TRBJ1-1, with no clear D. This CDR3 comprises 10 residues. Per the germline V gene, CDR1 is SQVTM and CDR2 is ANQGSEA. This chain's CDR3 is CSGLYTEAFF. The CDR3 coding sequence is TGCAGTGGATTGTACACTGAAGCTTTCTTT. The complete variable domain, with remaining parts taken from reference TRBV29-1 and TRBJ1-1, reads SAVISQKPSRDICQRGTSLTIQCQVDSQVTMMFWYRQQPGQSLTLIATANQGSEATYESGFVIDKFPISRPNLTFSTLTVSNMSPEDSSIYLCSGLYTEAFFGQGTRLTVV.

Worth noting for this clonotype: The junction departs from germline at one end; a sequencing error may be responsible. The chain has TRBV6-6 and TRBJ2-2, with D unresolved. Per germline, CDR1 MNHNY and CDR2 SVGAGI (reference sequence). The CDR3 consists of 16 residues. CDR3 sequence reads: CASSPTRNPNTRELFF. The CDR3 bases are TGTGCCAGCAGCCCGACTCGCAATCCGAACACCCGGGAGCTGTTTTTT.

This clonotype is judged medium-sized. CDR3 sequence reads: CASSLVARSTDTQYF. The CDR3 DNA is TGTGCCAGCAGCTTAGTTGCTAGGTCCACAGATACGCAGTATTTT. V and J are TRBV11-2 and TRBJ2-3; no clear D. The CDR3 covers 15 residues. Germline V gene sequence: CDR1 SGHAT, CDR2 FQNNGV. V was trimmed by 1 base and J by 2 bases, leaving 10 bases between them.

With regard to this clonotype: At one end the junction does not follow the germline gene, possibly because of a read error. The genes are TRBV2 and TRBJ2-1; either TRBD1 or TRBD2 may fit D (5 bases each). The CDR3 runs to 13 residues. Germline assignment: CDR1 SNHLY and CDR2 FYNNEI. The CDR3 sequence: CASRFEHGTEHFF. DNA for the CDR3: TGTGCCAGCAGGTTCGAACATGGGACCGAGCACTTCTTC.

The genes are TRBV7-9 and TRBJ1-4; weak D call: TRBD1 (5 bases). V was trimmed by 11 bases and J by 8 bases, leaving 18 bases between them. CDR1 is SEHNR and CDR2 is FQNEAQ in the germline V gene (reference sequence). The CDR3 consists of 13 residues. The CDR3 DNA reads as TGTGCCTCATCAATAGGGGTCCACGAAAAACTGTTTTTT. It codes for CASSIGVHEKLFF.

The chain couples TRBV11-3 to TRBJ1-2, with D perhaps matching TRBD1 (5 bases). Trimming shortened V by 5 bases and J by 10 bases, and 14 bases separated the two germline ends. This CDR3 has 12 amino acids. CDR1 is SGHNT, CDR2 YENEEA, per germline. In DNA, the CDR3 is TGTGCCAGCAGCATGGGACCCTATAACTACACCTTC. Encoded protein: CASSMGPYNYTF.

On this clonotype itself: It may be a read error: a sequence one base away is much more abundant. The CDR3 sequence is CVSSFLAGGDEQFF. CDR3 nucleotide sequence: TGTGTCAGCAGTTTCCTAGCGGGAGGAGATGAGCAGTTCTTC. The rearrangement links TRBV28 to TRBJ2-1, with 11 positions matching TRBD2. The CDR3 length is 14 residues. The germline gives CDR1 MDHEN, CDR2 SYDVKM.

As regards this clonotype: Just one base apart from a much larger clone, this may be a read error. The CDR3 does not close with the conserved phenylalanine or tryptophan, likely indicating a read error. The chain uses TRBV29-1 and TRBJ2-1; D is ambiguous. The CDR3 sequence is 11 residues long. Germline values: CDR1 SQVTM, CDR2 ANQGSEA. Trimming pared 4 bases from V and 4 bases from J, leaving 5 bases between. This CDR3 reads CSVARYNEQFY. In DNA form, the CDR3 reads TGCAGCGTTGCCAGGTACAATGAGCAGTTCTAC.

This clonotype was counted between two and nine times. J is TRBJ2-7 and V is TRBV2; a weak D match, TRBD2 (6 bases). Germline assignment: CDR1 SNHLY and CDR2 FYNNEI. This CDR3 spans 12 amino acids. V lost 6 bases, J lost 4 bases, and 10 bases lay in between. The CDR3 DNA reads TGTGCCAGCAGCCGAGGAGGGTACGAGCAGTACTTC. Translated, it gives CASSRGGYEQYF.

A word on this clonotype: A much bigger clone sits one base away, suggesting this may be a read error. The chain employs TRBV14 and TRBJ2-7, with 12 bases fitting TRBD1. The J segment lost 5 bases and the V segment lost 8 bases, leaving 4 bases of the junction unmatched. The CDR3 loop spans 13 amino acids. Germline loops: CDR1 SGHDN, CDR2 FVKESK. CDR3 region: CASSRDRGHEQYF. As DNA, the CDR3 is TGTGCCAGCTCTAGGGACAGGGGGCACGAGCAGTACTTC.

About this clonotype itself: Here the CDR3 omits its conserved ending phenylalanine or tryptophan, so a read error is the likely source. V usage is TRBV28 and J usage is TRBJ2-7; 7 bases agree with TRBD2. CDR1 and CDR2 (germline): MDHEN, SYDVKM. This CDR3 has 16 residues. The junction had 14 bases not matched to a gene; V was cut back by 6 bases and J by 3 bases. CDR3 DNA: TGTGCCAGCAGCACACCCCCTCCCGGGACTAACTACGAGCAGTACCTC. It is translated as CASSTPPPGTNYEQYL.

This clonotype occurred many times. This chain links TRBV19 with TRBJ1-2; no reliable D call. The length of the CDR3 is 15 residues. Germline assignment: CDR1 LNHDA and CDR2 SQIVND (reference sequence). Trimming took off 0 bases at V and 8 bases at J, with 16 bases between the two ends. CDR3 nucleotide sequence: TGTGCCAGTAGTATAGATCACGGCGGCTGGAGAGGCTACACCTTC. Translating gives CASSIDHGGWRGYTF. Together with reference TRBV19 and TRBJ1-2, the CDR3 gives the full variable domain: DGGITQSPKYLFRKEGQNVTLSCEQNLNHDAMYWYRQDPGQGLRLIYYSQIVNDFQKGDIAEGYSVSREKKESFPLTVTSAQKNPTAFYLCASSIDHGGWRGYTFGSGTRLTVV.

Note on this clonotype: Given a much more abundant clone one base away, this may be a read error. The rearrangement links TRBV12-3 or TRBV12-4 to TRBJ2-1; D might be TRBD2 (6 bases). Trimming removed 8 bases from V and 10 bases from J, with 15 bases in between. The CDR3 loop spans 12 amino acids. The CDR3 protein is CASGWSGREQFF. Here the CDR3 DNA reads TGTGCCAGCGGTTGGAGCGGGCGGGAGCAGTTCTTC.

The chain uses TRBV4-1 and TRBJ2-7; 8 bases fit TRBD2. With V trimmed by 8 bases and J by 8 bases, 17 bases remained unmatched. The CDR3 totals 15 residues. From germline, CDR1 is MGHRA and CDR2 YSYEKL. The CDR3 DNA reads as TGCGCCAGCTGTTCCAGCCCGGCGGGAGGATACAAGCAGTACTTC. This sequence encodes CASCSSPAGGYKQYF.

With regard to this clonotype: Relative to the germline gene, one junction end is altered; a read error may explain this. The chain has TRBV12-3 or TRBV12-4 and TRBJ2-3; perhaps TRBD2 as D (5 bases). This CDR3 spans 14 amino acids. CDR3 in DNA: TGTGCTAGCAGTTTGGTGGGAGACACAGATACGAAGTATTTT. Translation: CASSLVGDTDTKYF.

This clonotype was counted many times. The CDR3 DNA follows: TGTGCCAGCAGTGAAGCGCGGGGGGGACAGCCCCAGCATTTT. Translated: CASSEARGGQPQHF. The chain employs TRBV2 and TRBJ1-5; D is possibly TRBD1 (5 bases). Trimming cost V 0 bases and J 7 bases, with 10 bases left between them. The CDR3 loop spans 14 amino acids. Per the germline V gene, CDR1 is SNHLY and CDR2 is FYNNEI.

On this clonotype: The junction shows a germline mismatch at one end, possibly a read error. The V and J genes are TRBV6-1 and TRBJ2-6, with 7 bases fitting TRBD1. There are 17 residues in the CDR3. Germline lookup yields CDR1 MNHNS and CDR2 SASEGT. The CDR3, as DNA: TGTGACAGCAGTGCCCGGACAGGTCGCTCTGGGGCCAACGTCCTGAGTTTC. Translating gives CDSSARTGRSGANVLSF.

The chain employs TRBV2 and TRBJ2-6; D gene ambiguous. CDR3 length: 14 residues. Germline loops: CDR1 SNHLY, CDR2 FYNNEI. The V and J ends lost 4 bases and 4 bases respectively, with 8 bases between them. CDR3 loop: CASSGSPGANVLTF. The CDR3, as DNA: TGTGCCAGCAGTGGAAGCCCCGGGGCCAACGTCCTGACTTTC.

This clonotype was observed many times. The J gene is TRBJ2-3, the V gene TRBV12-5; TRBD2 aligns across 12 bases. J gave up 0 bases and V 6 bases, and 4 bases lay outside the gene matches. The CDR3 sequence is 16 residues long. Per germline, CDR1 LGHNT and CDR2 FRNRAP. CDR3: CASGLGTSGSTDTQYF. CDR3 bases: TGTGCTAGTGGCCTCGGGACTAGCGGGAGCACAGATACGCAGTATTTT.

Details on this clonotype: The junction and the germline gene differ at one end; a read error may be behind it. The chain joins TRBV28 to TRBJ2-2; a weak D match, TRBD1 (7 bases). Germline CDR1 reads MDHEN; CDR2 reads SYDVKM. The CDR3 has 16 residues. This CDR3 reads CASSLGAGGWTGELSF. The CDR3 coding sequence is TGTGCCAGCAGCCTTGGGGCAGGGGGGTGGACCGGGGAGCTGTCTTTT.